This T cell receptor beta chain was sequenced in a study of PD-L1 blockade in urothelial cancer. The CDR3 extends over 16 amino acids. Trimming at V came to 6 bases and at J to 7 bases, leaving 14 bases not matched to a gene. Germline V gives CDR1 ENHRY, CDR2 SYGVKD. This clone was detected only a few times. This table comes from immunoSEQ multiplex PCR, and its TCRdb copy is limited to in-frame clones, with some not included. The sample records roughly 56,000 clones, roughly 82% being singletons. The input for sequencing was PBMCs, taken around atezolizumab (anti-PD-L1) treatment. This chain connects TRBV10-3 to TRBJ2-2, with 7 bases lining up with TRBD2. The clonotype originates from an older man with urothelial cancer. CDR3 in DNA: TGTGCCATCAGGGGTTCGGCGGGAGTGTCTGGCGGGGAGCTGTTTTTT. It codes for CAIRGSAGVSGGELFF.